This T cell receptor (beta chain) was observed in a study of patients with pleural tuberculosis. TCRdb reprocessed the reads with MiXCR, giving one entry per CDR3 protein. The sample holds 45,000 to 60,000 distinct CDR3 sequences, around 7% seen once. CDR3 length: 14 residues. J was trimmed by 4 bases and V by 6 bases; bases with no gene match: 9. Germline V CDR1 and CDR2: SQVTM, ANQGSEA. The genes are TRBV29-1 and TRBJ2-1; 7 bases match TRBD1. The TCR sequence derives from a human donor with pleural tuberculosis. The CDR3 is CSVEPGQKYNEQFF. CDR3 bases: TGCAGCGTGGAACCGGGACAGAAATACAATGAGCAGTTCTTC.